One and the same sample provided the 17 T cell receptor beta chains below, sequenced in a study of early T cells in non-severe SARS-CoV-2 infection. TCRdb independently ran MiXCR on the 5' RACE reads; one entry per CDR3 protein. Among about 82,000 distinct CDR3 sequences, around 14% were seen once, and the ten largest hold roughly 6%. The sequenced sample consisted of whole blood. All receptors come from an adult who was a healthcare worker with PCR-confirmed SARS-CoV-2 infection or an uninfected control (not recorded which).

The V gene is TRBV13, the J gene TRBJ1-3; 8 bases align to TRBD1. In germline, CDR1 is PRHDT, CDR2 FYEKMQ (reference sequence). The CDR3 is 15 residues long. J was trimmed by 2 bases and V by 1 base; bases with no gene match: 1. CDR3 loop: CASSLAQGAGNTIYF. The DNA for the CDR3 is TGTGCCAGCAGCTTAGCACAGGGGGCTGGAAACACCATATATTTT.

This clonotype was found many times. J is TRBJ1-6 and V is TRBV5-1; no clear D gene. This CDR3 comprises 13 residues. Germline V gives CDR1 SGHRS, CDR2 YFSETQ. The DNA of the CDR3 is TGCGCTAGCTCGAGAGGGCCTAATTCACCCCTCCACTTT. It yields the protein CASSRGPNSPLHF.

The chain is built from TRBV29-1 and TRBJ1-5; 8 bases agree with TRBD1. In germline, CDR1 is SQVTM, CDR2 ANQGSEA. CDR3 length equals 13 residues. Trimming at V came to 6 bases and at J to 0 bases, leaving 1 base not matched to a gene. The CDR3 bases are TGCAGCGTCGGACAGGGTAGCAATCAGCCCCAGCATTTT. Translation: CSVGQGSNQPQHF.

The chain is built from TRBV7-9 and TRBJ2-7; 12 nucleotides align to TRBD2. The length of the CDR3 is 14 residues. V trimming: 3 bases; J trimming: 3 bases; junction bases outside the gene matches: 0. Per the germline V gene, CDR1 is SEHNR and CDR2 is FQNEAQ (reference sequence). The CDR3 here is CASSLGLAGYEQYF. CDR3 nucleotides: TGTGCCAGCAGCTTGGGACTAGCGGGCTACGAGCAGTACTTC.

The chain recombines TRBV5-1 with TRBJ1-6; no clear D gene. V lost 3 bases and J 8 bases, leaving 6 bases between the germline ends. Germline CDR1 and CDR2: SGHRS and YFSETQ. The CDR3 is made up of 12 amino acids. CDR3 DNA sequence: TGCGCCAGCAGCTCAGAGGATTCACCCCTCCACTTT. Translating gives CASSSEDSPLHF.

At least ten counts were recorded for this clonotype. The chain is built from TRBV7-2 and TRBJ2-2; 7 nucleotides line up with TRBD2. Germline values: CDR1 SGHTA, CDR2 FQGNSA. With V trimmed by 1 base and J by 6 bases, 2 bases remained unmatched. The CDR3 spans 14 residues. The CDR3 DNA reads TGTGCCAGCAGCTTAGGTCGGGAGGCCGGGGAGCTGTTTTTT. This encodes CASSLGREAGELFF. Filled out from reference TRBV7-2 and TRBJ2-2, the complete variable domain reads GAGVSQSPSNKVTEKGKDVELRCDPISGHTALYWYRQSLGQGLEFLIYFQGNSAPDKSGLPSDRFSAERTGGSVSTLTIQRTQQEDSAVYLCASSLGREAGELFFGEGSRLTVL.

This clonotype was seen repeatedly, ten times or more. The chain joins TRBV12-5 to TRBJ1-1; D is unclear. In germline, CDR1 is LGHNT, CDR2 FRNRAP. The CDR3 runs 14 residues. Trimming took off 4 bases at V and 0 bases at J, with 9 bases between the two ends. CDR3 amino acids: CASGSDILNTEAFF. In nucleotides, the CDR3 is TGTGCTAGTGGTTCCGACATTTTGAACACTGAAGCTTTCTTT.

This clonotype was observed at least ten times. The chain carries TRBV20-1 and TRBJ2-3; 11 nucleotides align to TRBD2. The CDR3 extends over 14 amino acids. V trimming: 6 bases; J trimming: 4 bases; junction bases outside the gene matches: 6. CDR1 DFQATT and CDR2 SNEGSKA come from the germline V gene (reference sequence). The CDR3 protein is CSAPTSGSADTQYF. In nucleotides, the CDR3 is TGCAGTGCGCCCACTAGCGGGAGTGCAGATACGCAGTATTTT.

This clonotype was seen a few times. The rearrangement uses TRBV27 and TRBJ2-5; D may be TRBD1 (6 bases). There are 16 residues in the CDR3. The germline V gene has CDR1 MNHEY and CDR2 SMNVEV (reference sequence). V was shortened by 5 bases and J by 5 bases, with 21 bases between the two germline ends. CDR3 amino acids: CASSPIFLQGTETQYF. As DNA, the CDR3 is TGTGCCAGCAGTCCGATATTCTTACAGGGAACGGAGACCCAGTACTTC.

This clonotype was observed at least ten times. This chain connects TRBV20-1 to TRBJ2-1; the match to TRBD2 covers 8 bases. Germline CDR1 DFQATT, CDR2 SNEGSKA (reference sequence). This CDR3 has 14 amino acids. V dropped 3 bases and J dropped 4; count of bases not matched to a gene: 5. CDR3 in amino acids: CSARGREAYNEQFF. The CDR3 DNA is TGCAGTGCTAGGGGGCGGGAGGCGTACAATGAGCAGTTCTTC.

The chain carries TRBV7-9 and TRBJ1-4, with D possibly TRBD1 on 6 matching bases. Trimming shortened V by 2 bases and J by 4 bases, and 11 bases separated the two germline ends. The CDR3 is made up of 15 amino acids. The germline V gene encodes CDR1 SEHNR and CDR2 FQNEAQ (reference sequence). CDR3 sequence (DNA): TGTGCCAGCAGCTTAACATCAGGGGTTAATGAAAAACTGTTTTTT. It encodes CASSLTSGVNEKLFF.

This sequence joins TRBV2 and TRBJ2-4, with D unresolved. Trimming left V 6 bases short and J 3 bases short, with 12 bases between. The length of the CDR3 is 14 residues. The germline gives CDR1 SNHLY, CDR2 FYNNEI. Here the CDR3 DNA reads TGTGCCAGCAGAGCTTTAGTAATCAAAAACATTCAGTACTTC. Translated, it gives CASRALVIKNIQYF. The full variable domain, with the rest looked up from reference TRBV2 and TRBJ2-4, is EPEVTQTPSHQVTQMGQEVILRCVPISNHLYFYWYRQILGQKVEFLVSFYNNEISEKSEIFDDQFSVERPDGSNFTLKIRSTKLEDSAMYFCASRALVIKNIQYFGAGTRLSVL.

This clonotype was counted between two and nine times. The chain combines TRBV15 with TRBJ1-6; D is ambiguous. Per germline, CDR1 LNHNV and CDR2 YYDKDF (reference sequence). The CDR3 covers 15 residues. Trimming cost V 1 base and J 5 bases, with 9 bases left between them. The CDR3 DNA reads as TGTGCCACCAGCAGAGTAAGACGGGATAATTCACCCCTCCACTTT. Its translation: CATSRVRRDNSPLHF.

This clonotype appeared many times. This CDR3 is CASSLTGRDGYTF. In DNA, the CDR3 is TGTGCCAGCAGCTTGACAGGGCGAGATGGCTACACCTTC. The chain links TRBV5-4 to TRBJ1-2; TRBD1 is a possible D gene (6 bases). The CDR3 spans 13 residues. Trimming took off 1 base at V and 6 bases at J, with 10 bases between the two ends. Germline assignment: CDR1 SGHNT and CDR2 YYREEE (reference sequence).

This clonotype has a count of ten or more. V gene TRBV7-9 combines with J gene TRBJ1-1; D not certain. Looked up from germline, CDR1 is SEHNR and CDR2 is FQNEAQ (reference sequence). V lost 6 bases and J lost 0, with 2 bases in between. The CDR3 is 11 amino acids. The CDR3 DNA follows: TGTGCCAGCAGTATGAACACTGAAGCTTTCTTT. It yields the protein CASSMNTEAFF.

The table lists this clonotype with a few counts. V usage is TRBV12-3 or TRBV12-4 and J usage is TRBJ2-7; D gene ambiguous. Trimming cost V 1 base and J 6 bases, with 10 bases left between them. This CDR3 contains 13 residues. Here the CDR3 reads CASSLGVLSEQYF. CDR3 DNA: TGTGCCAGCAGTTTAGGGGTTCTAAGCGAGCAGTACTTC.

This clonotype came up many times. This sequence joins TRBV7-9 and TRBJ2-6; 7 bases are a match to TRBD1. V lost 6 bases to trimming and J lost 1 base; unmatched junction nucleotides: 6. Germline lookup yields CDR1 SEHNR and CDR2 FQNEAQ (reference sequence). This CDR3 contains 16 residues. The CDR3 sequence: CASRRTGSSGANVLTF. CDR3 nucleotides: TGTGCCAGCAGGAGGACAGGATCGTCTGGGGCCAACGTCCTGACTTTC.